This TCR beta chain stems from a study of blood T cell repertoires in COVID-19. About the study: The samples span acute and convalescent COVID-19 from the United States, Italy and Spain. The analysed material was cDNA or gDNA that came from T cells, B-cell-depleted T cells, or PBMCs.

CDR1 and CDR2 from the germline V gene are SGHAT and FQNNGV. The CDR3 is made up of 15 amino acids. V was clipped by 4 bases and J by 2 bases, with 13 bases between them. This clone is deemed medium-sized. Per the authors' pipeline: Amplification from reference gene primers served as the basis for estimated nucleated cell counts. Sequencing used immunoSEQ multiplex PCR; TCRdb keeps in-frame clones, though not all of them. The V and J calls and the clone size are those of that table, but D and trimming were determined from the DNA. The top ten clones hold about 6% of a sample with roughly 64,000 clones, around 80% of them seen once.

This chain connects TRBV11-2 to TRBJ2-3; TRBD2 is a possible D gene (5 bases). The sequence was obtained from a woman aged 55-69 years with acute or convalescent COVID-19. Material: peripheral blood. CDR3 DNA sequence: TGTGCCAGCAGCTCCTGGACTGGTTACACAGATACGCAGTATTTT. Its translation: CASSSWTGYTDTQYF.